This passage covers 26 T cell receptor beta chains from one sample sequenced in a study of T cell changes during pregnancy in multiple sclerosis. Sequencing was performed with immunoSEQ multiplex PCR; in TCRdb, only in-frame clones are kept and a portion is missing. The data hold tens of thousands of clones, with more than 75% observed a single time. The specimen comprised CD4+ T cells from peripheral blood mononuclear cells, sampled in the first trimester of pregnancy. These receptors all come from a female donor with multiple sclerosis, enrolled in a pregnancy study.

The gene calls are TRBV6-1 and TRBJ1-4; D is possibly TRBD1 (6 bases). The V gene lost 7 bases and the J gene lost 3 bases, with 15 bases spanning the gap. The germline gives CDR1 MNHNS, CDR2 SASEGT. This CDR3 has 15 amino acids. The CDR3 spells CASNSHRVSNEKLFF. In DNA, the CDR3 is TGTGCCAGCAACAGCCACAGGGTATCTAATGAAAAACTGTTTTTT.

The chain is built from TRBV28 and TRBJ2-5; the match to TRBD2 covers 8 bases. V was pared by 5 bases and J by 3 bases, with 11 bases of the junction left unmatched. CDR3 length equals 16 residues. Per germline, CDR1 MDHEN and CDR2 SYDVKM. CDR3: CASSPRTSQIKETQYF. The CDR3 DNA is TGTGCCAGCAGTCCTCGGACTAGCCAAATTAAAGAGACCCAGTACTTC.

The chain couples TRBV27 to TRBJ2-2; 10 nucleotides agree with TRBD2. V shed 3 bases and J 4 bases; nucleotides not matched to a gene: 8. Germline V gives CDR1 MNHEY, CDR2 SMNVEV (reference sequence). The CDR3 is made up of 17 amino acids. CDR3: CASSFLAGVGGTGELFF. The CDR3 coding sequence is TGTGCCAGCAGTTTTCTAGCGGGAGTGGGAGGCACCGGGGAGCTGTTTTTT.

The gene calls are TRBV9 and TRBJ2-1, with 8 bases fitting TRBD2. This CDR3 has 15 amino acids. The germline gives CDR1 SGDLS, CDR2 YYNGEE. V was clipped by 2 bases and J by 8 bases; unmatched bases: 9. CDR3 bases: TGTGCCAGCAGCGTCCGGGGGGGAATGGGCGATGAGCAGTTCTTC. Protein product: CASSVRGGMGDEQFF.

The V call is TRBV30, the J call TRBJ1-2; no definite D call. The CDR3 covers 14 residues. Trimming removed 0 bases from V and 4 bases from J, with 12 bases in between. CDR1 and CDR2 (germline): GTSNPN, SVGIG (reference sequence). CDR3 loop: CAWSVPINSYGYTF. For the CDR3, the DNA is TGTGCCTGGAGTGTCCCGATAAACAGCTATGGCTACACCTTC.

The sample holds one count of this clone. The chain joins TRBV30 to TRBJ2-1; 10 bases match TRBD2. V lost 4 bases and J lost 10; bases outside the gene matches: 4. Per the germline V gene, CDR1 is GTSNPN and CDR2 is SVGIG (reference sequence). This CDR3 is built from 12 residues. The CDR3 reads CAWNLAGDEQFF. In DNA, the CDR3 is TGTGCCTGGAACCTAGCGGGAGACGAGCAGTTCTTC.

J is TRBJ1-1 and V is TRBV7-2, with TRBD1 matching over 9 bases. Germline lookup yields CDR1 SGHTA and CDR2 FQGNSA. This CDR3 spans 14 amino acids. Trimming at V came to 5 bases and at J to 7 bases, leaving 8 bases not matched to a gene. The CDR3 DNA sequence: TGTGCCAGCAGCGTCACAGGGGGCCGGAGTGAAGCTTTCTTT. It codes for CASSVTGGRSEAFF.

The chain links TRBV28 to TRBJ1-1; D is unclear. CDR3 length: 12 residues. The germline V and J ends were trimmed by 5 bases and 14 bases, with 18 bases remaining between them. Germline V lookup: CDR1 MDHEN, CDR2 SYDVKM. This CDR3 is CASSTGALRGFF. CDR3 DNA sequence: TGTGCCAGCAGTACGGGTGCCTTACGCGGCTTCTTT.

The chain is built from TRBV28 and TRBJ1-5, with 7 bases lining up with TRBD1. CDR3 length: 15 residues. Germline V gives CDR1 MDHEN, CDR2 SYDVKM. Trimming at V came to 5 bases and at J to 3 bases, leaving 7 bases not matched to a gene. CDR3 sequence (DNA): TGTGCCAGCAGTCCACCAGGGGGGCCCAATCAGCCCCAGCATTTT. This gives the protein CASSPPGGPNQPQHF. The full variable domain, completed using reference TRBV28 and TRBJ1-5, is DVKVTQSSRYLVKRTGEKVFLECVQDMDHENMFWYRQDPGLGLRLIYFSYDVKMKEKGDIPEGYSVSREKKERFSLILESASTNQTSMYLCASSPPGGPNQPQHFGDGTRLSIL.

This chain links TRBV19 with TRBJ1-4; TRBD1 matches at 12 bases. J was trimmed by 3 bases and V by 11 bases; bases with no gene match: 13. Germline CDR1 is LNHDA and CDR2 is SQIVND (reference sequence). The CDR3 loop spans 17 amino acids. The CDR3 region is CARRASGQGAANEKLFF. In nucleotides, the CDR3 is TGTGCCCGAAGAGCTTCGGGACAGGGGGCTGCTAATGAAAAACTGTTTTTT. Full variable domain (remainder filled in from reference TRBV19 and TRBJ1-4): DGGITQSPKYLFRKEGQNVTLSCEQNLNHDAMYWYRQDPGQGLRLIYYSQIVNDFQKGDIAEGYSVSREKKESFPLTVTSAQKNPTAFYLCARRASGQGAANEKLFFGSGTQLSVL.

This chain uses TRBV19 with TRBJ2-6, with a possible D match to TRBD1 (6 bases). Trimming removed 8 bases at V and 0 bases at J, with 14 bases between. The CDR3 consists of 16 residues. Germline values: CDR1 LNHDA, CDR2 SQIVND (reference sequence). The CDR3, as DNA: TGTGCCAGTCTGCAGGGGCCCCGCTCTGGGGCCAACGTCCTGACTTTC. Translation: CASLQGPRSGANVLTF.

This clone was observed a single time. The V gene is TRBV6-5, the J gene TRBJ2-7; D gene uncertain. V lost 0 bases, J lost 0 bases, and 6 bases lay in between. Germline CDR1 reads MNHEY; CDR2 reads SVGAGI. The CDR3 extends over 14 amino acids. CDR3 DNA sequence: TGTGCCAGCAGTTACTCGGCCACCTCCTACGAGCAGTACTTC. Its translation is CASSYSATSYEQYF.

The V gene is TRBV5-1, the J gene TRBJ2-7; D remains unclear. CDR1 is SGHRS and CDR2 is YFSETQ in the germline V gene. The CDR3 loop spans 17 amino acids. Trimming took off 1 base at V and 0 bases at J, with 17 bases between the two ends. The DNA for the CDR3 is TGCGCCAGCAGCTTGTTCCCCGCTGTTGGCGGCTCCTACGAGCAGTACTTC. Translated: CASSLFPAVGGSYEQYF.

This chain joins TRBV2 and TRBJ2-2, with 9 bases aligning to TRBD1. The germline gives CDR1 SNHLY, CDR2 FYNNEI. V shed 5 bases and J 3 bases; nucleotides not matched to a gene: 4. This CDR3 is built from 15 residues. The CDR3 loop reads CASSRTGADTGELFF. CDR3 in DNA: TGTGCCAGCAGTCGGACAGGGGCGGACACCGGGGAGCTGTTTTTT.

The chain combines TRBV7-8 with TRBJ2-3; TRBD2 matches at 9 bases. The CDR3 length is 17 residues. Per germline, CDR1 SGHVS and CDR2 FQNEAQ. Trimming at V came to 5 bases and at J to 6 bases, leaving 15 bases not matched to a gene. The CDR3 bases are TGTGCCAGCAGCCTAAGGACTAGCGTTGAGGGTGCGGATACGCAGTATTTT. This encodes CASSLRTSVEGADTQYF.

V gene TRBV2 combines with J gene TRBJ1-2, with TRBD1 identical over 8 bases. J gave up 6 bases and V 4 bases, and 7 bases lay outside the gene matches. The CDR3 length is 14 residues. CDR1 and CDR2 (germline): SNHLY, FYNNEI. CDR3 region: CASSVIGQGDGYTF. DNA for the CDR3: TGTGCCAGCAGTGTAATCGGACAGGGAGATGGCTACACCTTC.

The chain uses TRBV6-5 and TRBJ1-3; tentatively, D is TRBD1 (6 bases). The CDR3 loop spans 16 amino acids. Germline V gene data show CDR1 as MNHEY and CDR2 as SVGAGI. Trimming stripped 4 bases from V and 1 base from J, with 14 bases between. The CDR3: CASSFGTPDSGNTIYF. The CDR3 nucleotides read TGTGCCAGCAGTTTCGGGACACCCGATTCTGGAAACACCATATATTTT.

This CDR3 reads CASRISNTHGTEAFF. The CDR3 nucleotides read TGTGCCAGTAGGATATCCAACACCCATGGCACTGAAGCTTTCTTT. The J gene is TRBJ1-1, the V gene TRBV19; D not certain. Trimming pared 6 bases from V and 4 bases from J, leaving 18 bases between. This CDR3 spans 15 amino acids. CDR1 and CDR2 from the germline V gene are LNHDA and SQIVND (reference sequence).

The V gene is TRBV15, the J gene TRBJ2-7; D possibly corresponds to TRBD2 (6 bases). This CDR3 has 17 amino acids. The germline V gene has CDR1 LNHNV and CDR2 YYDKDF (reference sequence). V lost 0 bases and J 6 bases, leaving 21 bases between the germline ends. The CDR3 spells CATSRDQRLGWSREQYF. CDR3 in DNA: TGTGCCACCAGCAGAGACCAACGACTAGGGTGGAGCCGCGAGCAGTACTTC.

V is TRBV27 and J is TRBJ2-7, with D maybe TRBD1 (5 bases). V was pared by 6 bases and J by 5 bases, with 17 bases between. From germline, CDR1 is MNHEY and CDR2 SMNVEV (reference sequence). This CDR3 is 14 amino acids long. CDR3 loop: CASSPAGPRDEQYF. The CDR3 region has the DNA TGTGCCAGCAGCCCCGCAGGGCCTCGGGACGAGCAGTACTTC.

CDR3: CASSPTTGTGNEQFF. Written as DNA, the CDR3 is TGTGCCAGCAGTCCTACGACCGGGACAGGCAATGAGCAGTTCTTC. The V gene is TRBV11-2, the J gene TRBJ2-1, with TRBD1 matching over 8 bases. Losses at the gene ends were 6 bases for V and 6 bases for J; bases not matched to a gene: 10. CDR1 is SGHAT, CDR2 FQNNGV, per germline. The CDR3 has 15 amino acids.

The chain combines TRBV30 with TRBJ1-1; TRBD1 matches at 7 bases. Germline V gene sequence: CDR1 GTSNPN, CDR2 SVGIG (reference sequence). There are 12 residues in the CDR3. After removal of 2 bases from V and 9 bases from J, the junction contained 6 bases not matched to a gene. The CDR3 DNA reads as TGTGCCTGGAGTTCCATCAGGGGGAAAGCTTTCTTT. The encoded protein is CAWSSIRGKAFF.

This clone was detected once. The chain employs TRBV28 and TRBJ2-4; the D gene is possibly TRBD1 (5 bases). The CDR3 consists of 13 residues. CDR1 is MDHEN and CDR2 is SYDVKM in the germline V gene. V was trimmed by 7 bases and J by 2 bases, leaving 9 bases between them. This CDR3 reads CASKGITKNIQYF. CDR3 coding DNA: TGTGCCAGCAAGGGGATAACCAAAAACATTCAGTACTTC.

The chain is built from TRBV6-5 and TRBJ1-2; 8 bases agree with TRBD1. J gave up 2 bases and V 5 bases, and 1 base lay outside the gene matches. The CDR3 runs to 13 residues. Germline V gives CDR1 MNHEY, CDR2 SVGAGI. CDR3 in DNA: TGTGCCAGCAGTAGACAGGGGAACTATGGCTACACCTTC. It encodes CASSRQGNYGYTF.

The CDR3, as DNA: TGTGCCAGCAGCTTAGAGCCCGGGATTGGAAACACCATATATTTT. Amino acids: CASSLEPGIGNTIYF. The V call is TRBV7-6, the J call TRBJ1-3; D unclear. CDR3 size: 15 residues. CDR1 is SGHVS, CDR2 FNYEAQ, per germline. Trimming removed 1 base at V and 3 bases at J, with 10 bases between.

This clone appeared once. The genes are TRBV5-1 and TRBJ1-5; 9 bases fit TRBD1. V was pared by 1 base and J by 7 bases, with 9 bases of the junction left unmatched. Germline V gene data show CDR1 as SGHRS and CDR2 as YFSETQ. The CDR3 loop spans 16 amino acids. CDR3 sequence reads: CASSLTGTGYIQPQHF. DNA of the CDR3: TGCGCCAGCAGCTTGACCGGGACAGGGTACATCCAGCCCCAGCATTTT.